This TCR beta chain was profiled in a study of T cell responses to AZD1222 COVID-19 vaccine. Study outcomes and limitations: Samples come after the peak T cell response, not at day 14. Spike-specific TCRs gained breadth and depth after people received two AZD1222 doses. It was only a handful of AZD1222 recipients who were seropositive at baseline.

Generated by immunoSEQ multiplex PCR, the TCRdb table keeps only in-frame clones and is missing some. Here the sample spans approximately 120,000 clones, 70% to 90% being singletons. Germline-derived CDR1 and CDR2 are LNHDA and SQIVND (reference sequence). The CDR3 consists of 14 residues. V lost 3 bases, J lost 3 bases, and 6 bases lay in between. As regards this clone: Its target is unknown.

The chain carries TRBV19 and TRBJ1-6, with D unclear. This clonotype originated in an adult in good health. This material consisted of peripheral blood, taken on day 0 of AZD1222 vaccination. The CDR3 nucleotides read TGTGCCAGTAGTATGAGGGACTATAATTCACCCCTCCACTTT. As protein: CASSMRDYNSPLHF.